The TCR beta chain under discussion was sequenced for a study of cytomegalovirus exposure and HLA in healthy donors. Study-level findings and limits: In an earlier analysis, productive rearrangement rates for most beta V segments clustered near 87% or 30%. TRBV6-2, TRBV6-3 and other indistinguishable V segments were excluded. It was 164 TCR beta chains that were listed as cytomegalovirus-associated.

PCR used 60 Vbeta primers and 13 Jbeta primers. Using immunoSEQ multiplex PCR, the repertoire was profiled, and TCRdb retains in-frame clones only, with some absent. The table records about 160,000 clones, approximately 84% of them present only once. With regard to this clone: The target antigen is unknown.

CDR1 is LNHDA and CDR2 is SQIVND in the germline V gene (reference sequence). Between the trimmed V and J ends, which lost 3 bases and 4 bases, there was a span of 17 bases. The CDR3 length is 16 residues. Healthy bone marrow donors supplied every sample. The sequenced material came from PBMCs. This chain joins TRBV19 and TRBJ2-3, with D perhaps TRBD2 (6 bases). The TCR sequence derives from a male donor in good health and CMV-seropositive. In DNA form, the CDR3 reads TGTGCCAGTAGTATGTCGAGCGGGCAGATAGCAGATACGCAGTATTTT. Amino acids: CASSMSSGQIADTQYF.